The subject of this entry is one T cell receptor (beta chain). Its matching antigen is unknown. The source of the sample is a study of cytomegalovirus exposure and HLA in healthy donors. Study overall: A data release that came early held approximately 85 million unique TCRs from HLA-typed donors. Within the Caucasian-associated ancestry cluster were approximately 77% of the roughly 430 genotyped donors. Whole-study findings and limits: Previous analysis showed most TCR beta V segments were productive about 87% or about 30% of the time.

Trimming took 5 bases from V and 3 from J; bases not matched to a gene: 13. Germline lookup yields CDR1 SNHLY and CDR2 FYNNEI. The CDR3 is made up of 18 amino acids. 60 Vbeta and 13 Jbeta primers were used in PCR. This table comes from immunoSEQ multiplex PCR, and its TCRdb copy is limited to in-frame clones, with some not included. This sample has some 120,000 clones, with about 66% found just once. Sequences were obtained from PBMCs. The sequence derives from a man aged 30-40 years in good health and CMV-seropositive. The rearrangement uses TRBV2 and TRBJ2-5; TRBD2 matches at 12 bases. The CDR3 DNA follows: TGTGCCAGCAGTCTTGCCCGACGGGCTAGCGGGAGGGAAGAGACCCAGTACTTC. This translates into CASSLARRASGREETQYF.